The 3 T cell receptor beta chains presented below share a single source sample, sequenced in a study of blood T cell repertoires in COVID-19. Assay used: immunoSEQ multiplex PCR; TCRdb lists only in-frame clones, some missing. The repertoire has about 78,000 clones, about 89% of them found once; the top ten carry 4.5% to 6%. Sequenced: peripheral blood. The receptors stem from a man in his fifties with active or convalescent COVID-19.

This chain links TRBV7-9 with TRBJ1-4; D not resolved. The CDR3 is made up of 11 amino acids. The germline gives CDR1 SEHNR, CDR2 FQNEAQ (reference sequence). V lost 4 bases and J 11 bases, leaving 8 bases between the germline ends. CDR3 protein: CASSSREKLFF. In DNA form, the CDR3 reads TGTGCCAGCAGCTCAAGGGAGAAACTGTTTTTT.

The V call is TRBV30, the J call TRBJ2-7, with a weak D call TRBD1 (5 bases). The CDR3 runs 13 residues. Between the trimmed V and J ends, which lost 4 bases and 4 bases, there was a span of 14 bases. The germline V gene encodes CDR1 GTSNPN and CDR2 SVGIG (reference sequence). CDR3 residues: CAWKGLRGYEQYF. Here the CDR3 DNA reads TGTGCCTGGAAGGGGCTTAGGGGTTACGAGCAGTACTTC.

The chain links TRBV28 to TRBJ1-6, with 7 bases lining up with TRBD1. The CDR3 extends over 14 amino acids. Germline CDR1 is MDHEN and CDR2 is SYDVKM. Unmatched junction bases numbered 6, after V lost 7 bases and J lost 6 bases. CDR3 region: CASTPGTANSPLHF. As DNA, the CDR3 is TGTGCCAGCACTCCGGGGACAGCTAATTCACCCCTCCACTTT.